This T cell receptor beta chain was sequenced during a study of shared T cell receptors in the human thymus. Assay: immunoSEQ multiplex PCR; the TCRdb copy retains only in-frame clones and omits some. The sample carries under 850,000 clones, approximately 90% recorded once. In addition, the sample was reused for a study of human thymus T cells.

This TCR was recovered from a boy under three years old with a congenital heart defect. Sequencing was done on a sample of thymocytes.

The CDR3 region has the DNA TGCAGCGTTGGTCAGCTTAAAAAGCGCAATGAGCAGTTCTTC. Residues: CSVGQLKKRNEQFF. The gene calls are TRBV29-1 and TRBJ2-1; D uncertain. V shed 4 bases and J shed 6 bases, with 16 bases lying between them. Per germline, CDR1 SQVTM and CDR2 ANQGSEA. The CDR3 is 14 amino acids.